A selection of T cell receptor beta chains follows, all from one sample in a study of neurological immune-mediated disorders. A single record per CDR3 protein comes from TCRdb applying MiXCR to the 5' RACE reads. The sample holds over 45,000 distinct CDR3 sequences; around 5.8% are singletons and the top ten take less than 1.5%. Sequences were obtained from CD4+ T cells from blood. Receptors were obtained from a woman between 18 and 30 years old with multiple sclerosis. Both conserved end residues are part of each CDR3. A D gene is named only where the DNA matches it firmly. Rows give clone size only sometimes, using once, few, many, or a class for an expanded clone.

D: TRBD2; V: TRBV2; size: many; J: TRBJ2-7; CDR3: CASSGGRSGDPYEQYF; DNA: TGTGCCAGCAGTGGTGGGCGGAGCGGGGACCCCTACGAGCAGTACTTC
D: NA; V: TRBV2; size: many; J: TRBJ2-1; CDR3: CASRFQGLRSNEQFF; DNA: TGTGCCAGTAGATTCCAGGGTCTTCGGAGCAATGAGCAGTTCTTC
D: NA; V: TRBV20-1; size: many; J: TRBJ2-5; CDR3: CSATGIKETQYF; DNA: TGCAGTGCTACCGGCATTAAAGAGACCCAGTACTTC
D: TRBD2; V: TRBV2; size: NA; J: TRBJ2-2; CDR3: CASNPLAGVAGELFF; DNA: TGTGCCAGCAACCCACTAGCGGGGGTTGCCGGGGAGCTGTTTTTT
D: TRBD2; V: TRBV5-1; size: once; J: TRBJ2-7; CDR3: CASSLDGLASGEQYF; DNA: TGCGCCAGCAGCTTGGATGGACTAGCGTCTGGTGAGCAGTACTTC
D: NA; V: TRBV7-9; size: NA; J: TRBJ2-7; CDR3: CASSLSGNYEQYF; DNA: TGTGCCAGCAGCTTAAGCGGAAACTACGAGCAGTACTTC
D: TRBD1; V: TRBV18; size: few; J: TRBJ2-7; CDR3: CASSPVDRGLGPRNYEQYF; DNA: TGTGCCAGCTCACCCGTGGACAGGGGGCTCGGGCCCCGGAACTACGAGCAGTACTTC
D: TRBD2; V: TRBV5-1; size: many; J: TRBJ2-1; CDR3: CASSLGLAGGQYNEQFF; DNA: TGCGCCAGCAGCTTGGGACTAGCGGGGGGGCAGTACAATGAGCAGTTCTTC
D: NA; V: TRBV7-2; size: many; J: TRBJ2-1; CDR3: CASSLETNEQFF; DNA: TGTGCCAGCAGCCTAGAGACTAATGAGCAGTTCTTC
D: NA; V: TRBV20-1; size: many; J: TRBJ1-3; CDR3: CSARGLDGNTIYF; DNA: TGCAGTGCTAGAGGACTGGACGGAAACACCATATATTTT
D: NA; V: TRBV20-1; size: many; J: TRBJ2-7; CDR3: CSAKEGGGNYEQYF; DNA: TGCAGTGCTAAAGAGGGGGGAGGTAATTACGAGCAGTACTTC
D: NA; V: TRBV12-3/TRBV12-4; size: NA; J: TRBJ2-3; CDR3: CASSFNLADTQYF; DNA: TGTGCCAGCAGTTTCAACCTAGCAGATACGCAGTATTTT
D: NA; V: TRBV10-2; size: NA; J: TRBJ1-4; CDR3: CASSSLSNEKLFF; DNA: TGCGCCAGCAGTTCCCTCAGCAATGAAAAACTGTTTTTT
D: TRBD2; V: TRBV5-1; size: many; J: TRBJ2-7; CDR3: CASGIAGDPYEQYF; DNA: TGCGCCAGCGGTATAGCGGGGGACCCCTACGAGCAGTACTTC